This T cell receptor beta chain was sequenced for a study of human T cells and chemical hapten exposure. The wider study: Affected patients, primarily female, had alopecia areata, totalis or universalis. Study-wide results and caveats: Counts of expanded TCRs at PT1 were positively correlated with patch test score.

This clonotype was counted many times. Its specificity is not known. TCRdb reprocessed the RACE reads via MiXCR and lists one record per CDR3 protein. The table shows 96,000 or so distinct CDR3 sequences, with about 9% occurring only once. This CDR3 is built from 15 residues. Trimming took off 7 bases at V and 0 bases at J, with 13 bases between the two ends. Germline values: CDR1 LNHDA, CDR2 SQIVND (reference sequence). The time point was: patch test 2, 6 weeks after DPC sensitization. Stated treatment: therapeutic diphenylcyclopropenone sensitization with weekly scalp DPC. Total RNA was isolated from whole blood that had not been fractionated.

This specimen consisted of whole blood, obtained in connection with sensitization to the hapten diphenylcyclopropenone (DPC). This sequence originates from a woman between 40 and 55 years old with alopecia areata. Some clones in this sample may be carry-over from other donors' samples. The rearrangement links TRBV19 to TRBJ1-5; D gene uncertain. The CDR3 sequence: CASTPTGDSNQPQHF. CDR3 bases: TGTGCCAGTACTCCTACCGGGGATAGCAATCAGCCCCAGCATTTT.